This T cell receptor beta chain was captured in a study of OX40 agonist ivuxolimab in advanced cancers. Study observations and caveats: What antigens the expanded peripheral T cells recognized was never established.

Repertoires were generated with immunoSEQ multiplex PCR, while TCRdb's copy carries only in-frame clones and drops some. The table shows more than 20,000 clones, with roughly nine tenths occurring only once. As regards this clone: Its specificity is not known.

The CDR3 loop spans 12 amino acids. Deletions cut 0 bases from V and 2 bases from J, with 3 bases between. Germline lookup yields CDR1 SGHRS and CDR2 YFSETQ. This TCR derives from an adult with an advanced solid tumor such as melanoma, head and neck, liver or kidney cancer. The sample here was CD4+ or CD8+ T cells sorted from blood, taken in a trial of the OX40 agonist ivuxolimab. V and J are TRBV5-1 and TRBJ2-7; D uncertain. CDR3 loop: CASSLGAYEQYF. The CDR3 nucleotides are TGCGCCAGCAGCTTGGGTGCCTACGAGCAGTACTTC.